The 27 T cell receptor beta chains listed next were all sequenced from one sample in a study of T cell responses to AZD1222 COVID-19 vaccine (dated by TCRdb to the early 2020s). Libraries were built with the immunoSEQ multiplex PCR assay. This is the immuneACCESS table as TCRdb keeps it, with only in-frame sequences that have V and J called. A part of the clones is gone; compared with another copy, unresolved V genes explain less than half, and the rest is unexplained. This sample gives more than 120,000 clones in total; about 91% of them show up just once. The ten largest clones take up approximately 9% of the sample. Interpreted using the paper, the time point label stands for: about 28 days (+/-7) after the second vaccine dose. The material sequenced was peripheral blood, taken 28 days after the second AZD1222 dose. The receptor set was obtained from an adult who received the AZD1222 COVID-19 vaccine.

The chain joins TRBV6-5 to TRBJ2-7, with D unresolved. V lost 2 bases and J 3 bases, leaving 8 bases between the germline ends. This CDR3 region has 13 residues. CDR1 MNHEY and CDR2 SVGAGI come from the germline V gene. The CDR3 region has the DNA TGTGCCAGCAGTTACGGGAAGGGCTACGAGCAGTACTTC. Protein sequence: CASSYGKGYEQYF.

The chain joins TRBV5-1 to TRBJ2-5; possibly TRBD1 for D (6 bases). CDR1 SGHRS and CDR2 YFSETQ come from the germline V gene. The CDR3 loop spans 14 amino acids. With 3 bases removed from V and 2 bases from J, the gap between germline ends came to 11 bases. The CDR3 sequence: CASSSTGRQETQYF. The CDR3 region has the DNA TGCGCCAGCAGCTCTACAGGGAGACAAGAGACCCAGTACTTC. Using reference TRBV5-1 and TRBJ2-5 for the parts outside the CDR3, the full variable domain is KAGVTQTPRYLIKTRGQQVTLSCSPISGHRSVSWYQQTPGQGLQFLFEYFSETQRNKGNFPGRFSGRQFSNSRSEMNVSTLELGDSALYLCASSSTGRQETQYFGPGTRLLVL.

This clone was seen once. J is TRBJ1-1 and V is TRBV19; no firm D call. V was pared by 10 bases and J by 1 base, with 10 bases between. CDR1 and CDR2 (germline): LNHDA, SQIVND (reference sequence). The CDR3 extends over 12 amino acids. The chain's CDR3 is CATIRENTEAFF. The CDR3 DNA sequence: TGTGCCACAATTAGGGAGAACACTGAAGCTTTCTTT.

This chain uses TRBV6-5 with TRBJ1-1; TRBD1 matches at 8 bases. Germline trimming cut 7 bases from V and 1 base from J; bases unmatched to any gene: 2. CDR3 length equals 13 residues. Germline V CDR1 and CDR2: MNHEY, SVGAGI. Written as DNA, the CDR3 is TGTGCCAGCACCGGGACAGGGAACACTGAAGCTTTCTTT. Translated: CASTGTGNTEAFF.

The chain recombines TRBV28 with TRBJ1-5; D is unresolved. Trimming took off 3 bases at V and 5 bases at J, with 14 bases between the two ends. Germline loops: CDR1 MDHEN, CDR2 SYDVKM. The CDR3 consists of 15 residues. Here the CDR3 DNA reads TGTGCCAGCAGTTTTAAGAAGGGCGACGATCAGCCCCAGCATTTT. Translation: CASSFKKGDDQPQHF.

This chain links TRBV3-1 (or the pseudogene TRBV3-2) with TRBJ2-7, with D hard to call. Deletions cut 0 bases from V and 6 bases from J, with 9 bases between. Germline-derived CDR1 and CDR2 are LGHDT and YNNKEL (reference sequence). CDR3 length: 13 residues. CDR3 amino acids: CASSQEGRPEQYV. The CDR3 region has the DNA TGTGCCAGCAGCCAAGAAGGCAGGCCCGAGCAGTACGTC.

This chain joins TRBV28 and TRBJ1-2, with TRBD1 matching 8 bases. Trimming took 3 bases from V and 8 from J; bases not matched to a gene: 8. The CDR3 runs to 14 residues. Germline-derived CDR1 and CDR2 are MDHEN and SYDVKM. The CDR3 DNA reads TGTGCCAGCAGTTTTATGGACAGGGTGAACGGCTACACCTTC. Residues: CASSFMDRVNGYTF.

The V and J genes are TRBV11-3 and TRBJ1-1; D uncertain. The germline V and J ends were trimmed by 4 bases and 11 bases, with 8 bases remaining between them. There are 10 residues in the CDR3. Germline lookup yields CDR1 SGHNT and CDR2 YENEEA. This chain's CDR3 is CASSWALAFF. CDR3 nucleotide sequence: TGTGCCAGCAGCTGGGCTTTGGCTTTCTTT.

CDR3: CATSDFAGGPVNEQFF. DNA of the CDR3: TGTGCCACCAGTGATTTTGCGGGGGGGCCGGTGAATGAGCAGTTCTTC. The rearrangement joins TRBV24-1 to TRBJ2-1, with 9 bases matching TRBD2. J was trimmed by 7 bases and V by 1 base; bases with no gene match: 7. Germline V CDR1 and CDR2: KGHDR, SFDVKD. The CDR3 is made up of 16 amino acids.

The chain links TRBV6-5 to TRBJ1-1; possible D gene TRBD1, 6 bases. The germline V and J ends were trimmed by 7 bases and 4 bases, with 19 bases remaining between them. CDR1 is MNHEY, CDR2 SVGAGI, per germline. The CDR3 consists of 15 residues. The chain's CDR3 is CASNRVSTATTEAFF. CDR3 DNA sequence: TGTGCCAGCAACAGGGTCTCGACTGCCACCACTGAAGCTTTCTTT.

The chain carries TRBV19 and TRBJ1-2, with D tentatively TRBD1 (6 bases). Trimming took 3 bases from V and 4 from J, leaving 21 bases between them. The V gene's germline CDR1 is LNHDA and CDR2 SQIVND (reference sequence). CDR3 length: 17 amino acids. The CDR3 region is CASSIPIGGRTRYGYTF. The DNA of the CDR3 is TGTGCCAGTAGTATCCCGATCGGGGGCAGGACCCGCTATGGCTACACCTTC.

The chain carries TRBV6-5 and TRBJ1-2; D perhaps matches TRBD1 (6 bases). Trimming took 6 bases from V and 7 from J, leaving 18 bases between them. The CDR3 consists of 14 residues. Germline CDR1 and CDR2: MNHEY and SVGAGI. The CDR3 here is CASSRGGDIRGYTF. The CDR3 nucleotides read TGTGCCAGCAGCCGAGGGGGAGATATTCGTGGCTACACCTTC.

This chain uses TRBV29-1 with TRBJ2-2; D gene uncertain. This CDR3 spans 12 amino acids. Trimming removed 5 bases from V and 0 bases from J, with 4 bases in between. The germline gives CDR1 SQVTM, CDR2 ANQGSEA. For the CDR3, the DNA is TGCAGCGTTATTGCGAACACCGGGGAGCTGTTTTTT. It encodes CSVIANTGELFF.

The chain carries TRBV6-4 and TRBJ2-1, with TRBD2 matching over 13 bases. This CDR3 has 18 amino acids. Germline V gives CDR1 MRHNA, CDR2 SNTAGT. V shed 6 bases and J 4 bases; nucleotides not matched to a gene: 12. The DNA for the CDR3 is TGTGCCAGCAGCCCCGGCTGGACTAGCGGGAGTAGGTACAATGAGCAGTTCTTC. Amino acids: CASSPGWTSGSRYNEQFF.

The chain has TRBV7-2 and TRBJ1-1; a weak D match, TRBD1 (6 bases). Germline V CDR1 and CDR2: SGHTA, FQGNSA. This CDR3 contains 14 residues. V shed 7 bases and J shed 3 bases, with 15 bases lying between them. The CDR3 DNA follows: TGTGCCAGCACTCGGGAAGGGGGGGACACTGAAGCTTTCTTT. Translation: CASTREGGDTEAFF.

The V gene is TRBV6-5, the J gene TRBJ1-1; 9 bases map to TRBD1. After removal of 7 bases from V and 5 bases from J, the junction contained 8 bases not matched to a gene. The germline V gene encodes CDR1 MNHEY and CDR2 SVGAGI. There are 14 residues in the CDR3. The CDR3 here is CASTNLGQGTEAFF. The CDR3 DNA is TGTGCCAGCACCAATCTCGGACAGGGGACTGAAGCTTTCTTT.

The rearrangement joins TRBV19 to TRBJ1-1, with TRBD1 matching over 7 bases. V was pared by 7 bases and J by 7 bases, with 9 bases of the junction left unmatched. Germline V lookup: CDR1 LNHDA, CDR2 SQIVND (reference sequence). The CDR3 extends over 13 amino acids. The CDR3 bases are TGTGCCAGTATAAACAGGGGATCGGTTGAAGCTTTCTTT. This gives the protein CASINRGSVEAFF.

J is TRBJ2-1 and V is TRBV7-3; 7 bases match TRBD1. Per the germline V gene, CDR1 is SGHTA and CDR2 is FQGTGA. Trimming at V came to 9 bases and at J to 4 bases, leaving 12 bases not matched to a gene. The CDR3 spans 15 residues. CDR3 sequence: CASSSGQTIYNEQFF. The CDR3 bases are TGTGCCAGTTCCTCGGGACAGACAATTTACAATGAGCAGTTCTTC.

CDR3: CASSQRTGANSNQPQHF. The CDR3 DNA reads TGTGCCAGCAGCCAACGGACAGGGGCTAATAGCAATCAGCCCCAGCATTTT. The rearrangement uses TRBV3-1 (or the pseudogene TRBV3-2) and TRBJ1-5; 9 nucleotides match TRBD1. The V gene's germline CDR1 is LGHDT and CDR2 YNNKEL (reference sequence). The CDR3 loop spans 17 amino acids. V lost 2 bases to trimming and J lost 0 bases; unmatched junction nucleotides: 5.

The chain combines TRBV4-3 with TRBJ1-4; possibly TRBD1 for D (5 bases). The CDR3 loop spans 15 amino acids. V lost 4 bases to trimming and J lost 8 bases, with 17 bases between them. Germline V gene sequence: CDR1 LGHNA, CDR2 YSLEER. The chain's CDR3 is CASSPRGGVREKLFF. In nucleotides, the CDR3 is TGCGCCAGCAGCCCCCGAGGAGGGGTCCGGGAAAAACTGTTTTTT.

J is TRBJ1-1 and V is TRBV19; a weak D match, TRBD1 (6 bases). Germline V gene sequence: CDR1 LNHDA, CDR2 SQIVND (reference sequence). The CDR3 covers 15 residues. V dropped 10 bases and J dropped 1 base, with 19 bases sitting between them. CDR3 DNA: TGTGCCACCGGGGAACGCAGGGGTCGGAACACTGAAGCTTTCTTT. Amino acids: CATGERRGRNTEAFF.

This sequence joins TRBV7-2 and TRBJ1-5; TRBD1 is a possible D gene (6 bases). The length of the CDR3 is 17 residues. With 2 bases removed from V and 6 bases from J, the gap between germline ends came to 20 bases. The V gene's germline CDR1 is SGHTA and CDR2 FQGNSA. The CDR3 nucleotides are TGTGCCAGCAGCTTATACCCCCCCGGCAGGGGCGGTCAGCCCCAGCATTTT. This translates into CASSLYPPGRGGQPQHF.

This rearrangement joins TRBV23-1 to TRBJ1-6, with D possibly TRBD1 on 5 matching bases. TRBV23-1 is designated an ORF whose function remains uncertain. This CDR3 contains 17 residues. Deletions cut 4 bases from V and 0 bases from J, with 13 bases between. CDR3 sequence: CASSLWDLDSYNSPLHF. CDR3 sequence (DNA): TGCGCCAGCAGTCTGTGGGACCTAGACTCCTATAATTCACCCCTCCACTTT.

Notes on this clone: At one of its ends the junction is not consistent with the germline gene, which may arise from a read error. The rearrangement joins TRBV7-7 to TRBJ1-1; D gene ambiguous. Looked up from germline, CDR1 is SSHAT and CDR2 is FNYEAQ (reference sequence). CDR3 size: 13 residues. In DNA, the CDR3 is TGTGCTAGCAGCTCCGGACTTGGGACTGAAGCTTTCTTT. This encodes CASSSGLGTEAFF.

This clone appeared a few times. V and J are TRBV10-1 and TRBJ2-7, with D maybe TRBD2 (5 bases). The V end was cut by 0 bases, the J end by 7 bases, with 16 bases between. This CDR3 has 15 residues. CDR1 is WNHNN and CDR2 is SYGVQD in the germline V gene (reference sequence). The CDR3 nucleotides read TGCGCCAGCAGTGAGTCGTATGGGGTGTCGGGAGAGCAGTACTTC. Its protein product is CASSESYGVSGEQYF.

The chain combines TRBV7-2 with TRBJ2-1, with D perhaps matching TRBD1 or TRBD2 (5 bases each). The CDR3 extends over 13 amino acids. Trimming removed 8 bases from V and 4 bases from J, with 12 bases in between. The germline CDR1 and CDR2 sequences are SGHTA and FQGNSA. CDR3 nucleotide sequence: TGTGCCAGCCAAGGGACCCTTTACAATGAGCAGTTCTTC. Translation gives CASQGTLYNEQFF.

The genes are TRBV23-1 and TRBJ1-6; unclear D gene. TRBV23-1 is an open reading frame whose function is uncertain. CDR3 length: 16 amino acids. V lost 1 base, J lost 4 bases, and 11 bases lay in between. The CDR3 nucleotides read TGCGCCAGCAGTCAATATTCGAAATGGTATAATTCACCCCTCCACTTT. As protein: CASSQYSKWYNSPLHF.